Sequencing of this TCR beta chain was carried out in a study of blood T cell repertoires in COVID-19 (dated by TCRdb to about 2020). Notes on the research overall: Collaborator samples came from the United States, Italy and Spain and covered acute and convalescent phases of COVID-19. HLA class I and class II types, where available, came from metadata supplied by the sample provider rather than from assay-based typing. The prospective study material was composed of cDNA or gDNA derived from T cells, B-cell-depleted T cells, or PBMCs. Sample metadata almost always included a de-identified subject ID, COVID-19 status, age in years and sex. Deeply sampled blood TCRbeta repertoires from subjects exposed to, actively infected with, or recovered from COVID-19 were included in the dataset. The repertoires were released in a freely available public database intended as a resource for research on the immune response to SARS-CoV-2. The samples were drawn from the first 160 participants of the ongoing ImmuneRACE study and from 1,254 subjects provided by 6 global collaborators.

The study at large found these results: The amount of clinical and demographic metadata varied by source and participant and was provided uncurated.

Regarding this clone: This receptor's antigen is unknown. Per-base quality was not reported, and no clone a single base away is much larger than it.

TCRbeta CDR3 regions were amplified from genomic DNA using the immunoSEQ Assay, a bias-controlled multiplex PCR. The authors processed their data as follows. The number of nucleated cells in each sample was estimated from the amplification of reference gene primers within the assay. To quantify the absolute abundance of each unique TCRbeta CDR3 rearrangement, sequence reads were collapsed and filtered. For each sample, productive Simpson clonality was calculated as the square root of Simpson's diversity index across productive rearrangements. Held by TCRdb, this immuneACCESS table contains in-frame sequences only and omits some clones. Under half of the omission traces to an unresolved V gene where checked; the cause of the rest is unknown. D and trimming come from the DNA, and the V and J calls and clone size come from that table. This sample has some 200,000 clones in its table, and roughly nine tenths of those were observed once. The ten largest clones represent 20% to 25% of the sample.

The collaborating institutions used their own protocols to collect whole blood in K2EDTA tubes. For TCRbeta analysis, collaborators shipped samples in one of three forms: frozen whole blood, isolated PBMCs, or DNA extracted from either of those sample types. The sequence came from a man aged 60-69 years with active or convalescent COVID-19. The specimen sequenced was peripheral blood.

Here the CDR3 is given as CASSRRTGGTGELFF. The nucleotide sequence is given as TGTGCCAGTAGCCGGAGGACGGGGGGCACCGGGGAGCTGTTTTTT. The V gene is TRBV19 and the J gene is TRBJ2-2, and TRBD2 matches 7 of the central bases. As encoded in the germline V gene (reference sequence), CDR1 is LNHDA while CDR2 is SQIVND. The cysteine opens and the phenylalanine closes a CDR3 of 15 amino acids. Just the 45-base CDR3 DNA is kept, in frame starting at base 1. Here V drops 6 bases and J drops 4 bases, and the junction holds 8 bases not matched to any gene.